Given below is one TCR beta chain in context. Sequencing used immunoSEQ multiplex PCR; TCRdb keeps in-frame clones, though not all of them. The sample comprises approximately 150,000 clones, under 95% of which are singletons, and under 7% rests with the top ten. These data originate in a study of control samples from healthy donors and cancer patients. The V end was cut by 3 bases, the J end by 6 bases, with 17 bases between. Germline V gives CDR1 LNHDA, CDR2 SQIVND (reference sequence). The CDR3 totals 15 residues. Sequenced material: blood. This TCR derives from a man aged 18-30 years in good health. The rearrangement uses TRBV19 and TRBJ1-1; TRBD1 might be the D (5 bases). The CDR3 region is CASSIGTVRGAEAFF. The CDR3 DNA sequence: TGTGCCAGTAGTATTGGCACAGTACGAGGGGCTGAAGCTTTCTTT.